These 13 T cell receptor beta chains were sequenced from one sample in a study of T-cell memory formation after mild COVID-19 (dated by TCRdb to the early 2020s). Library construction relied on 5' RACE. The sequencer listed for this sample is Illumina NovaSeq 6000. The raw public reads went through TCRdb reprocessing: fastp at Q25, MiXCR clone calling, in-frame beta chains kept. All rows with the same CDR3 protein become a single entry with the most common DNA and genes. The sample includes hundreds of thousands of distinct CDR3 sequences, with roughly 22% observed a single time. The ten biggest clones cover around 12% of the sample. The specimen was PBMCs or a T cell subset sorted from them (not recorded which). These receptors were taken from an adult woman who had mild COVID-19 (a few samples of this study predate the infection). The sample titles of this study are shuffled in the database, so cell type and time point are left out; the donor was told from shared clones.

The chain uses TRBV3-1 and TRBJ2-1; D gene unclear. The germline V gene has CDR1 LGHDT and CDR2 YNNKEL (reference sequence). Trimming removed 1 base at V and 9 bases at J, with 7 bases between. The CDR3 length is 12 residues. The CDR3 bases are TGTGCCAGCAGCCAAGGTGTAGGTGAGCAGTTCTTC. Protein product: CASSQGVGEQFF.

This clonotype has just a few counts. The chain has TRBV29-1 and TRBJ1-2; TRBD1 agrees at 9 bases. This CDR3 has 12 amino acids. Per the germline V gene, CDR1 is SQVTM and CDR2 is ANQGSEA. V lost 5 bases and J lost 8; bases outside the gene matches: 6. In nucleotides, the CDR3 is TGCAGCGTTATGACAGGGGGAGGAGGCTACACCTTC. It is translated as CSVMTGGGGYTF.

This clonotype was observed a few times. This chain joins TRBV29-1 and TRBJ2-1; 9 nucleotides line up with TRBD1. Trimming at V came to 6 bases and at J to 3 bases, leaving 15 bases not matched to a gene. In germline, CDR1 is SQVTM, CDR2 ANQGSEA. There are 17 residues in the CDR3. The CDR3 protein is CSVLTANRGHNYNEQFF. CDR3 coding DNA: TGCAGCGTCCTCACCGCCAACAGGGGGCATAACTACAATGAGCAGTTCTTC.

The rearrangement uses TRBV3-1 and TRBJ2-3; 8 bases align to TRBD2. CDR1 is LGHDT, CDR2 YNNKEL, per germline (reference sequence). This CDR3 contains 17 residues. V dropped 0 bases and J dropped 2; count of bases not matched to a gene: 7. The CDR3 DNA follows: TGTGCCAGCAGCCAAGAATCGGGGACTAGTTACACAGATACGCAGTATTTT. Translation gives CASSQESGTSYTDTQYF.

This clonotype was observed a handful of times. This chain uses TRBV27 with TRBJ1-2; 7 nucleotides agree with TRBD1. The CDR3 is 12 residues long. CDR1 is MNHEY and CDR2 is SMNVEV in the germline V gene (reference sequence). Trimming removed 10 bases from V and 2 bases from J; junction bases left unmatched: 4. The CDR3 loop reads CATSTGNYGYTF. CDR3 bases: TGTGCCACCTCGACAGGGAACTATGGCTACACCTTC.

The chain joins TRBV5-1 to TRBJ2-7; D may correspond to TRBD1 or TRBD2 (5 bases each). Germline V gene sequence: CDR1 SGHRS, CDR2 YFSETQ. There are 14 residues in the CDR3. Trimming left V 0 bases short and J 5 bases short, with 12 bases between. CDR3 in DNA: TGCGCCAGCAGCTTGGCCGCAGGGAGCCACGAGCAGTACTTC. This sequence encodes CASSLAAGSHEQYF.

As for this clonotype: The junction shows a germline mismatch at one end, possibly a read error. The V gene is TRBV25-1, the J gene TRBJ1-4, with D perhaps TRBD1 (5 bases). This CDR3 contains 12 residues. Germline CDR1 is MGHDK and CDR2 is SYGVNS. CDR3 residues: CASSAGGNDRLF. Here the CDR3 DNA reads TGTGCCAGCAGTGCTGGGGGAAATGACCGGCTTTTT. The variable domain in full, completed from reference TRBV25-1 and TRBJ1-4, reads EADIYQTPRYLVIGTGKKITLECSQTMGHDKMYWYQQDPGMELHLIHYSYGVNSTEKGDLSSESTVSRIRTEHFPLTLESARPSHTSQYLCASSAGGNDRLFGSGTQLSVL.

The chain employs TRBV12-3 or TRBV12-4 and TRBJ1-4; 8 bases agree with TRBD1. This CDR3 is 14 amino acids long. J gave up 4 bases and V 6 bases, and 4 bases lay outside the gene matches. The CDR3 sequence is CASRTGGSNEKLFF. CDR3 sequence (DNA): TGTGCCAGCAGAACAGGGGGGAGTAATGAAAAACTGTTTTTT.

The chain is built from TRBV5-4 and TRBJ1-5, with a tentative D call TRBD1 (5 bases). V was pared by 4 bases and J by 2 bases, with 16 bases between. Germline values: CDR1 SGHNT, CDR2 YYREEE (reference sequence). This CDR3 region has 16 residues. This CDR3 is CASSRGGFEGNQPQHF. CDR3 nucleotides: TGTGCCAGCAGCCGCGGGGGGTTCGAAGGCAATCAGCCCCAGCATTTT.

This clonotype was seen just once. The rearrangement uses TRBV24-1 and TRBJ2-5; TRBD1 is a possible D gene (6 bases). Germline V lookup: CDR1 KGHDR, CDR2 SFDVKD. The CDR3 consists of 13 residues. V lost 7 bases to trimming and J lost 1 base, with 9 bases between them. CDR3 sequence: CATRGAAQETQYF. In nucleotides, the CDR3 is TGTGCCACCAGGGGGGCAGCCCAAGAGACCCAGTACTTC.

There are a few counts of this clonotype. The CDR3 loop reads CSARDPASGSTDTQYF. In nucleotides, the CDR3 is TGCAGTGCTAGAGATCCCGCTAGCGGTAGCACAGATACGCAGTATTTT. The rearrangement uses TRBV20-1 and TRBJ2-3; 7 bases line up with TRBD2. Germline loops: CDR1 DFQATT, CDR2 SNEGSKA (reference sequence). The CDR3 sequence is 16 residues long. With V trimmed by 0 bases and J by 0 bases, 6 bases remained unmatched.

This chain uses TRBV20-1 with TRBJ1-3; D unclear. Germline V gives CDR1 DFQATT, CDR2 SNEGSKA (reference sequence). The CDR3 totals 15 residues. Deletions cut 5 bases from V and 0 bases from J, with 14 bases between. CDR3 nucleotide sequence: TGCAGTGCTCCCAAGGCCGATTACTCTGGAAACACCATATATTTT. Protein: CSAPKADYSGNTIYF.

The gene calls are TRBV7-2 and TRBJ1-1; TRBD1 agrees at 8 bases. There are 15 residues in the CDR3. Germline CDR1 reads SGHTA; CDR2 reads FQGNSA. With V trimmed by 5 bases and J by 0 bases, 5 bases remained unmatched. The CDR3 spells CASSPRGRLNTEAFF. CDR3 nucleotides: TGTGCCAGCAGCCCCAGGGGGCGCCTGAACACTGAAGCTTTCTTT.